Sequencing of this T cell receptor (beta chain) was carried out in a study of cytomegalovirus exposure and HLA in healthy donors. Study-wide context: For the approximately 360 genotyped donors, approximately 83% fell within the Caucasian-associated ancestry cluster.

The PCR employed 60 Vbeta primers together with 13 Jbeta primers. The repertoire was sequenced with immunoSEQ multiplex PCR; TCRdb's copy has only in-frame clones and lacks some. The repertoire holds 120,000 or so clones, with roughly four fifths as singletons. A remark on this clone: The target antigen is unknown.

Healthy individuals who donated bone marrow served as the donors. Study-level results: Researchers reportedly found TCR beta sequences accurately predicted most subjects' HLA-A and HLA-B alleles.

Material for sequencing was PBMCs. The receptor was isolated from a male donor in good health and CMV-seropositive.

The CDR3 DNA sequence: TGTGCCTGGAGTAAAGGGAGAGGTCCCAGCTCCTACAATGAGCAGTTCTTC. Encoded protein: CAWSKGRGPSSYNEQFF. The chain joins TRBV30 to TRBJ2-1; possibly TRBD2 for D (5 bases). The CDR3 runs to 17 residues. V shed 2 bases and J shed 0 bases, with 17 bases lying between them. The germline V gene has CDR1 GTSNPN and CDR2 SVGIG (reference sequence).